This T cell receptor beta chain is from a study of cytomegalovirus exposure and HLA in healthy donors. Study observations and caveats: In vitro experiments confirmed that a few CMV-associated chains were specific for CMV antigens. For TCR beta chains, V- and J-gene trimming was later linked to a missense DCLRE1C variant. There were under 200 TCR beta chains listed as cytomegalovirus-associated.

PCR employed 60 Vbeta and 13 Jbeta primers. The method was immunoSEQ multiplex PCR; TCRdb's version includes in-frame clones alone and lacks a portion of them. There are 130,000 or so clones in the sample; over 60% occur only once, and 0.8% to 0.95% lies in the top ten. Turning to this clone: Its target is unknown.

Germline V lookup: CDR1 SGHTA, CDR2 FQGNSA. V was pared by 0 bases and J by 4 bases, with 11 bases of the junction left unmatched. The CDR3 runs 18 residues. Sequencing was carried out using PBMCs. The chain has TRBV7-2 and TRBJ2-5; 10 bases fit TRBD2. This sequence was found in an older woman in good health and CMV-seronegative. The CDR3 DNA reads as TGTGCCAGCAGCTTAGCCCCCTGGAGCGGGAGGGCCACAGAGACCCAGTACTTC. It translates to CASSLAPWSGRATETQYF.